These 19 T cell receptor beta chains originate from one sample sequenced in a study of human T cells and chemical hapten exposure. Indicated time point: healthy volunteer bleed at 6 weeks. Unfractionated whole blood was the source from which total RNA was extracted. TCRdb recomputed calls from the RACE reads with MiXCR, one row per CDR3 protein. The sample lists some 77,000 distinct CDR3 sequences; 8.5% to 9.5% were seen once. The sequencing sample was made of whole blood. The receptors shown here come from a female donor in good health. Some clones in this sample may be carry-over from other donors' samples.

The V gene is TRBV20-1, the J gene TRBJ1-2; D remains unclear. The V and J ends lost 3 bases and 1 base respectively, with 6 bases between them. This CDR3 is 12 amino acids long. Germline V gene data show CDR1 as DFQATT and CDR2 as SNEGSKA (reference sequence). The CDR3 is CSASPSNYGYTF. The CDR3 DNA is TGCAGTGCTAGCCCTAGTAACTATGGCTACACCTTC.

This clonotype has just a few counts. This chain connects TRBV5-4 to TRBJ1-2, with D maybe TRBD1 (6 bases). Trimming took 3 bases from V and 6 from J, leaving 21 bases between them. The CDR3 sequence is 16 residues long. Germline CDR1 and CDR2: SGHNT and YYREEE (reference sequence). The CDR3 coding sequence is TGTGCCAGCAGCTCCCGGCAGGGGAGCCGGTTGAATGGCTACACCTTC. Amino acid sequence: CASSSRQGSRLNGYTF.

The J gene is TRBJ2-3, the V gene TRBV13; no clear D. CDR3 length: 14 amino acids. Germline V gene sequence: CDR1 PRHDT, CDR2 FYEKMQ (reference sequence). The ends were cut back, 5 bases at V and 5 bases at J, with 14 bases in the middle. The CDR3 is CASSRQSIGDTQYF. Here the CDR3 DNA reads TGTGCCAGCAGCCGTCAATCTATCGGAGATACGCAGTATTTT.

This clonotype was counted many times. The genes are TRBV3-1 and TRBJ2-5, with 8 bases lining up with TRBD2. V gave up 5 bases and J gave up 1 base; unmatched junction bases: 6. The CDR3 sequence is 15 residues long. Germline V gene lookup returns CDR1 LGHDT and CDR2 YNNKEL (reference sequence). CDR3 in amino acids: CASSSPGLVQETQYF. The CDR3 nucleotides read TGTGCCAGCAGCTCCCCGGGACTAGTCCAAGAGACCCAGTACTTC.

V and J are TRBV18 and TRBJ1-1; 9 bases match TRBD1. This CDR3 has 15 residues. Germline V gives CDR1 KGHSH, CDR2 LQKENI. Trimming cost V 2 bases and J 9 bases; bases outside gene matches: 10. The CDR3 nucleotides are TGTGCCAGCTCACCATTGGGACAGGGCTTGATTAAAGCTTTCTTT. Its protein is CASSPLGQGLIKAFF.

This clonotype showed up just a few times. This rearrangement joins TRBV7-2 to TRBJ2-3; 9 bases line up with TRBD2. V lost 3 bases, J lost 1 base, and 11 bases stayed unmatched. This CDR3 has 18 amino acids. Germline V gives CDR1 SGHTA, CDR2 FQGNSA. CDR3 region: CASSFLPLSSGGTDTQYF. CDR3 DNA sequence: TGTGCCAGCAGCTTTCTCCCACTATCTAGCGGGGGCACAGATACGCAGTATTTT.

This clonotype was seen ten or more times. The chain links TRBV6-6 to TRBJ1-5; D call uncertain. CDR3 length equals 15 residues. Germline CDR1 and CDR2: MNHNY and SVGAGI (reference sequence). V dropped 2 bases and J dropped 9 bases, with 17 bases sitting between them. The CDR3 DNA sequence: TGTGCCAGCAGTTACCCTTCGGGGATTGAGGGGCCCCAGCATTTT. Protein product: CASSYPSGIEGPQHF.

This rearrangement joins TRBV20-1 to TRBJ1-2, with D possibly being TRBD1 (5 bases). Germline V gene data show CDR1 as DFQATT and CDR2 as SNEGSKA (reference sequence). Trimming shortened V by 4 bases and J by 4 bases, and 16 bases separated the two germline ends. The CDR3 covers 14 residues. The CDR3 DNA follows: TGCAGTGCTATCGGGGCCGTGGGGGGCTATGGCTACACCTTC. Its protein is CSAIGAVGGYGYTF.

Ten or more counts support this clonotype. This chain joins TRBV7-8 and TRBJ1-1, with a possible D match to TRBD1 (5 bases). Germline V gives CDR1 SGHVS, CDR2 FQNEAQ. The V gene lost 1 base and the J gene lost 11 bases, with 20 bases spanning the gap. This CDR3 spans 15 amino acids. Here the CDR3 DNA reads TGTGCCAGCAGCTTAGAGGGCCTCAGGGAGGAGGCCGCTTTCTTT. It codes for CASSLEGLREEAAFF.

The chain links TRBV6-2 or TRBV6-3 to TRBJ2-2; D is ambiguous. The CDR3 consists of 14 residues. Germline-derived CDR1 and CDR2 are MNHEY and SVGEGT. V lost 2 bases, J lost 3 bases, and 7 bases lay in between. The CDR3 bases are TGTGCCAGCAGTTACAGGGTCGACACCGGGGAGCTGTTTTTT. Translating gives CASSYRVDTGELFF.

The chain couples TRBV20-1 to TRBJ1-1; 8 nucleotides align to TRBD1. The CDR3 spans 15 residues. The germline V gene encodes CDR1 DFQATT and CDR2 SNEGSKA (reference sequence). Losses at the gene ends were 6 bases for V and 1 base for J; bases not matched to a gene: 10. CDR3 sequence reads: CSANRGEIGNTEAFF. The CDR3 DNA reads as TGCAGTGCCAACAGGGGGGAGATAGGGAACACTGAAGCTTTCTTT.

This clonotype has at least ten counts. CDR3 loop: CSASRQGEAMEQYF. The CDR3 DNA follows: TGCAGTGCTAGTAGACAGGGCGAAGCAATGGAGCAGTACTTC. The V gene is TRBV20-1, the J gene TRBJ2-7; 7 bases fit TRBD1. The length of the CDR3 is 14 residues. V trimming: 3 bases; J trimming: 7 bases; junction bases outside the gene matches: 12. Germline V gives CDR1 DFQATT, CDR2 SNEGSKA (reference sequence).

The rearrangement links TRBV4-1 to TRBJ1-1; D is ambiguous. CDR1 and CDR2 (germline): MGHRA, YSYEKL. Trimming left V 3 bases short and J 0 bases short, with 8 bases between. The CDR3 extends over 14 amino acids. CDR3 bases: TGCGCCAGCAGCCACCGGGAGATGAACACTGAAGCTTTCTTT. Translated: CASSHREMNTEAFF.

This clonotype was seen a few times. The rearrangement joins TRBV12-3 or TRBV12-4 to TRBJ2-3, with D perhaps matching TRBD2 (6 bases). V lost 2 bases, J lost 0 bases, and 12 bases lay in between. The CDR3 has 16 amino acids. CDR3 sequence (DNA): TGTGCCAGCAGTTTAAATGCGGGGACTAGCACAGATACGCAGTATTTT. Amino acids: CASSLNAGTSTDTQYF.

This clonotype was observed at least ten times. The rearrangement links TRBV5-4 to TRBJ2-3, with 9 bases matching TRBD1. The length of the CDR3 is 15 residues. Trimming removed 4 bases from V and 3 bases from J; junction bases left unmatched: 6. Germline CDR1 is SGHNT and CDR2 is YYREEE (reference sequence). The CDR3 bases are TGTGCCAGCAGCGTGGACAGGGGTTTGACAGATACGCAGTATTTT. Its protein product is CASSVDRGLTDTQYF.

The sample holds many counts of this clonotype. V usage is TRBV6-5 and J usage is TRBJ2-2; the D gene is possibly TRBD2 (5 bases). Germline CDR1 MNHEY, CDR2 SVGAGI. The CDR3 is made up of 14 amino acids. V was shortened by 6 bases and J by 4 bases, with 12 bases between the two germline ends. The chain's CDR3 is CASSRLTSTGELFF. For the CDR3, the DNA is TGTGCCAGCAGCCGCCTAACTAGCACCGGGGAGCTGTTTTTT.

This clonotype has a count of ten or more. CDR3 residues: CASSQGAGGGADTQYF. DNA of the CDR3: TGTGCCAGCAGCCAAGGAGCGGGGGGCGGGGCAGATACGCAGTATTTT. This sequence joins TRBV3-1 and TRBJ2-3; the match to TRBD2 covers 9 bases. V lost 1 base to trimming and J lost 4 bases; unmatched junction nucleotides: 6. The CDR3 runs 16 residues. In germline, CDR1 is LGHDT, CDR2 YNNKEL (reference sequence).

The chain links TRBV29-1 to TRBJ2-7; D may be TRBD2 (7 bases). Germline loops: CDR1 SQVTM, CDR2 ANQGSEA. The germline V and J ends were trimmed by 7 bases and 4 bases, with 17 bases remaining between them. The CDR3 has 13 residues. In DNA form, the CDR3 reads TGCAGCGGTCGAGAGGGGGGGGGGTACGAGCAGTACTTC. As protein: CSGREGGGYEQYF.

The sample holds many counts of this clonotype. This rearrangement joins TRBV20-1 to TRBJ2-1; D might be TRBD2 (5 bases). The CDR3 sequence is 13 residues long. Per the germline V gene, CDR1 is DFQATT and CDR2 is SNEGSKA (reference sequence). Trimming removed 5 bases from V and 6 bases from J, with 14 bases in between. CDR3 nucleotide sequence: TGCAGTGCTGTACACGTTCGGGGCAATGAGCAGTTCTTC. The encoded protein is CSAVHVRGNEQFF.